Below, one T cell receptor (beta chain) is given with its context. Its binding antigen is unknown. No base quality values were provided; no much bigger clone lies one nucleotide off. Every donor was a healthy Caucasian. The twin cohort comprised three pairs of female monozygotic twins, all aged about 18 to 30 years. Miltenyi CD45RO+ enrichment and human naive T-cell isolation kits were used to isolate memory (CD45RO+) and naive T cells from PBMC. Libraries were constructed by 5' RACE. For sequencing, an Illumina HiSeq 2000 was employed. Template switching added a universal primer binding site, and the final cDNA carried a unique molecular identifier that allowed TCR cDNA molecules to be counted accurately. Specific primers in the conserved constant-segment region were used to synthesize first-strand cDNA for TCR alpha and beta chains. To control for contamination, every cDNA library carried two barcodes: a SMART-Mk sample barcode plus Illumina barcodes. Two successive PCR steps introduced TruSeq adapter sequences along with Illumina sample barcodes. The TCR alpha and beta cDNA libraries were sequenced on the Illumina HiSeq platform using custom primers. On the authors' methods: MiGEC processed the raw reads to extract unique molecular identifiers, while MiXCR was used to determine the CDR3 positions. Recombination models were inferred per individual with the repgenHMM and IGoR tools using an EM algorithm. Shared clonotype analysis was performed with the tcR package in R, normalizing sharing by the product of cloneset sizes. Out-of-frame nonproductive sequences were analyzed to study raw recombination free of thymic and clonal selection effects. TCRdb applied fastp at Q25 and MiXCR to the public reads, then kept only in-frame beta chains. One record per CDR3 amino acid sequence lists the most common genes and DNA. The V and J calls here are based on TCRdb, not the publication. Recorded for this sample are around 250,000 distinct CDR3 sequences; about an eighth of them occurred a single time. The ten largest clonotypes hold 4% to 5% of the sample.

From the cysteine up to the phenylalanine, the CDR3 has a length of 15 residues. Kept here is only the CDR3 DNA, which spans 45 bases and is read in frame from base 1. The germline V gene gives CDR1 as SGHTA and CDR2 as FQGNSA. The junction shows trimming of 4 bases on V and 8 bases on J, and the gene matches do not reach 10 bases of it. This sample is drawn from a study of identical twins (dated by TCRdb to about 2016). A note on the overall study: TCR alpha and beta repertoires from monozygotic twins, unrelated adults of various ages and cord blood were deep-sequenced to test whether fetal clonotypes persist. Replicate twin experiments were performed at different times using different library preparation protocols to rule out contamination.

The research as a whole found: Recombination models systematically underestimated out-of-frame TCR alpha sharing in monozygotic twins but agreed with sharing between unrelated individuals. Conclusions relied on cross-sectional statistical analysis, since the same donors could not be followed over many years. Compared with coincidental sharing between unrelated individuals, out-of-frame TCR alpha sequences shared between twins showed an excess of sequences with low generation probability. Abundant cord blood beta clonotypes carried fewer insertions; young adult naive repertoires showed a weaker similar trend, while memory repertoires showed none. In beta out-of-frame sequences, excess twin sharing was weaker, because having fewer shared sequences lowered the signal-to-noise ratio. Zero-insertion analyses could be partly confounded by invariant T cells such as MAIT and iNKT, though diverse VJ usage argued against such confounding for most clonotypes.

These same records also appear under a second study, on yellow fever vaccine responses in identical twins. According to the second study: According to the authors, in identical twins the way T cells responded to vaccination appeared partly convergent and partly personalized. The study precisely tracked vaccine-responding T cell clones in identical twins.

The sample was memory (CD45RO+) T cells sorted from blood. Per the publication, the cell subset or site label means: CD45RO+ enriched T cells. The receptor chain draws on TRBV7-2 and TRBJ2-3, with TRBD2 identical over 9 junction bases. This TCR was sampled from a woman younger than 35 in good health. The CDR3 protein: CASSSTGLARGTQYF. Read as DNA, the sequence is TGTGCCAGCAGCTCTACGGGACTAGCTCGTGGTACGCAGTATTTT. Where the CDR3 stops, the reference TRBV7-2 and TRBJ2-3 genes take over; the full variable domain is GAGVSQSPSNKVTEKGKDVELRCDPISGHTALYWYRQSLGQGLEFLIYFQGNSAPDKSGLPSDRFSAERTGGSVSTLTIQRTQQEDSAVYLCASSSTGLARGTQYFGPGTRLTVL.